In this sample, the clone carrying this T cell receptor (beta chain) turned up a few times. The target antigen is unknown. This entry belongs to a study of cytomegalovirus exposure and HLA in healthy donors. J was trimmed by 3 bases and V by 6 bases; bases with no gene match: 5. Looked up from germline, CDR1 is MNHEY and CDR2 is SVGAGI. The CDR3 covers 14 residues. Study conclusions and caveats: It was reportedly the case that the classifier diagnosed cytomegalovirus status with high specificity and sensitivity.

Researchers ran the PCR with 60 Vbeta and 13 Jbeta primers. Some clones are missing from TCRdb's copy, which holds only in-frame ones; the method was immunoSEQ multiplex PCR. The data hold about 100,000 clones, with roughly 74% observed a single time. The receptor was derived from a woman in her thirties or forties in good health and CMV-seronegative. The sample comprised PBMCs. J is TRBJ1-5 and V is TRBV6-5, with TRBD1 identical over 7 bases. CDR3 bases: TGTGCCAGCAGCGCGACAGGGATCAATCAGCCCCAGCATTTT. This translates into CASSATGINQPQHF.